This passage covers 31 T cell receptor beta chains from one sample sequenced in a study of blood T cell repertoires in COVID-19. Measured with immunoSEQ multiplex PCR; TCRdb has only the in-frame clones, and not every one. The data show about 440,000 clones, nearly 90% seen once. Specimen: PBMCs or T cells enriched from blood (not recorded which). These receptors came from a woman between 18 and 30 years old with acute COVID-19.

The rearrangement joins TRBV6-5 to TRBJ2-7, with TRBD2 matching 9 bases. CDR1 is MNHEY, CDR2 SVGAGI, per germline. The CDR3 sequence is 14 residues long. CDR3 sequence: CAARELAGTYEQYF. The CDR3 DNA reads as TGTGCAGCTAGGGAGCTAGCGGGAACCTACGAGCAGTACTTC.

The chain joins TRBV11-1 to TRBJ2-7; D perhaps matches TRBD2 (6 bases). The CDR3 extends over 15 amino acids. The germline V gene encodes CDR1 SGHAT and CDR2 FQDESV (reference sequence). The V end was cut by 2 bases, the J end by 0 bases, with 11 bases between. The CDR3: CASSLTGTVSYEQYF. The DNA of the CDR3 is TGTGCCAGCAGCTTAACTGGGACTGTCTCCTACGAGCAGTACTTC.

The chain couples TRBV29-1 to TRBJ2-3, with 11 bases that match TRBD1. The CDR3 contains 14 residues. Germline assignment: CDR1 SQVTM and CDR2 ANQGSEA. V shed 5 bases and J 3 bases; nucleotides not matched to a gene: 4. For the CDR3, the DNA is TGCAGCGTTCGGGACAGGGGGGGGACAGATACGCAGTATTTT. Translated, it gives CSVRDRGGTDTQYF.

The chain carries TRBV9 and TRBJ2-3, with D uncertain. The V end lost 1 base, the J end lost 3 bases, and 15 bases lay between the germline ends. The CDR3 is 16 amino acids. In germline, CDR1 is SGDLS, CDR2 YYNGEE. The CDR3 bases are TGTGCCAGCAGCGTAAACCGAGAGCGAGGAACAGATACGCAGTATTTT. Its translation: CASSVNRERGTDTQYF.

The chain recombines TRBV18 with TRBJ1-3; D is uncertain. Germline V gene lookup returns CDR1 KGHSH and CDR2 LQKENI. Trimming stripped 0 bases from V and 5 bases from J, with 8 bases between. CDR3 length equals 14 residues. CDR3 coding DNA: TGTGCCAGCTCACCACCGTCAGAAAGAAACACCATATATTTT. Encoded protein: CASSPPSERNTIYF.

The chain has TRBV19 and TRBJ1-2; D is ambiguous. CDR3 size: 12 residues. Germline V CDR1 and CDR2: LNHDA, SQIVND (reference sequence). Trimming removed 7 bases at V and 5 bases at J, with 11 bases between. The CDR3 nucleotides are TGTGCCAGTACAAAGTCGACATATGGCTACACCTTC. Amino acid sequence: CASTKSTYGYTF.

V usage is TRBV9 and J usage is TRBJ1-2, with a weak D call TRBD1 (6 bases). The V and J ends lost 0 bases and 7 bases respectively, with 10 bases between them. Germline CDR1 is SGDLS and CDR2 is YYNGEE. CDR3 size: 13 residues. The CDR3 region is CASSVGGRGGYTF. CDR3 coding DNA: TGTGCCAGCAGCGTAGGGGGGCGCGGTGGCTACACCTTC.

The genes are TRBV29-1 and TRBJ2-1; TRBD1 aligns across 8 bases. The V gene end was trimmed by 7 bases and the J gene end by 8 bases; junction bases not matched to a gene: 13. Germline loops: CDR1 SQVTM, CDR2 ANQGSEA. The CDR3 totals 14 residues. The CDR3 protein is CSAGSPGQEDEQFF. The CDR3 nucleotides are TGCAGCGCCGGTTCGCCGGGACAGGAGGATGAGCAGTTCTTC.

The chain combines TRBV28 with TRBJ1-3, with 9 bases fitting TRBD1. The germline gives CDR1 MDHEN, CDR2 SYDVKM. V lost 5 bases, J lost 4 bases, and 9 bases stayed unmatched. The CDR3 runs to 16 residues. The CDR3 loop is CASSPPPGQGGNTIYF. The DNA of the CDR3 is TGTGCCAGCAGTCCTCCGCCCGGACAGGGGGGAAACACCATATATTTT.

The chain uses TRBV6-2 or TRBV6-3 and TRBJ1-4; 10 nucleotides align to TRBD1. The V gene end was trimmed by 2 bases and the J gene end by 8 bases; junction bases not matched to a gene: 8. From germline, CDR1 is MNHEY and CDR2 SVGEGT. The CDR3 spans 16 residues. The CDR3 loop reads CASSYGGGTGEEKLFF. Here the CDR3 DNA reads TGTGCCAGCAGTTACGGGGGCGGGACAGGGGAGGAAAAACTGTTTTTT.

This sequence joins TRBV4-3 and TRBJ1-2; 8 bases fit TRBD1. Germline CDR1 reads LGHNA; CDR2 reads YSLEER. This CDR3 is 15 amino acids long. Trimming cost V 0 bases and J 7 bases; bases outside gene matches: 7. The CDR3: CASSQDSQGAGGYTF. For the CDR3, the DNA is TGCGCCAGCAGCCAAGATTCGCAGGGGGCGGGTGGCTACACCTTC.

The rearrangement joins TRBV6-5 to TRBJ1-2; 7 nucleotides line up with TRBD1. The V and J ends lost 6 bases and 5 bases, in that order; junction bases with no gene match: 9. Germline assignment: CDR1 MNHEY and CDR2 SVGAGI. This CDR3 is 14 amino acids long. Here the CDR3 DNA reads TGTGCCAGCAGGCCCGTCACAGGGGTGTATGGCTACACCTTC. Residues: CASRPVTGVYGYTF.

For this clone: The sample contains more than one DNA sequence encoding this CDR3. The chain employs TRBV2 and TRBJ1-2; D not resolved. This CDR3 has 11 amino acids. Germline V gives CDR1 SNHLY, CDR2 FYNNEI. The V and J ends lost 4 bases and 8 bases respectively, with 8 bases between them. In nucleotides, the CDR3 is TGTGCCAGCAGTGTGGAGGTGGGCTACACCTTC. This codes for CASSVEVGYTF.

The chain uses TRBV18 and TRBJ2-5, with D perhaps TRBD2 (5 bases). Germline V CDR1 and CDR2: KGHSH, LQKENI. The CDR3 contains 14 residues. Trimming removed 2 bases at V and 2 bases at J, with 9 bases between. CDR3 sequence reads: CASSPSAGQETQYF. DNA of the CDR3: TGTGCCAGCTCACCATCCGCGGGTCAAGAGACCCAGTACTTC.

The genes are TRBV19 and TRBJ1-1; 9 bases line up with TRBD1. The CDR3 loop spans 15 amino acids. With V trimmed by 5 bases and J by 3 bases, 7 bases remained unmatched. The germline CDR1 and CDR2 sequences are LNHDA and SQIVND (reference sequence). This CDR3 reads CASSAGTGSHTEAFF. CDR3 in DNA: TGTGCCAGTAGTGCCGGGACAGGGTCGCACACTGAAGCTTTCTTT.

The chain employs TRBV2 and TRBJ2-1; TRBD2 aligns across 11 bases. Trimming took 5 bases from V and 8 from J; bases not matched to a gene: 8. CDR3 length: 15 amino acids. Germline V CDR1 and CDR2: SNHLY, FYNNEI. The CDR3 DNA reads TGTGCCAGCAGTCTACTAGCGGGGGAACCGGATGAGCAGTTCTTC. It is translated as CASSLLAGEPDEQFF.

The chain carries TRBV5-1 and TRBJ1-4; no clear D gene. CDR3 length equals 14 residues. The germline gives CDR1 SGHRS, CDR2 YFSETQ. V lost 0 bases and J 2 bases, leaving 5 bases between the germline ends. DNA of the CDR3: TGCGCCAGCAGCTTGGGTCAGACTAATGAAAAACTGTTTTTT. This encodes CASSLGQTNEKLFF.

The chain employs TRBV11-2 and TRBJ1-6, with TRBD1 matching over 9 bases. This CDR3 spans 14 amino acids. Germline V gives CDR1 SGHAT, CDR2 FQNNGV. The ends lost 6 bases at V and 9 bases at J; junction bases unmatched: 6. This chain's CDR3 is CASRTGGGGSPLHF. The CDR3 DNA reads TGTGCCAGCAGAACAGGGGGCGGCGGTTCACCCCTCCACTTT. Looking up the rest from reference TRBV11-2 and TRBJ1-6 gives the full variable domain: EAGVAQSPRYKIIEKRQSVAFWCNPISGHATLYWYQQILGQGPKLLIQFQNNGVVDDSQLPKDRFSAERLKGVDSTLKIQPAKLEDSAVYLCASRTGGGGSPLHFGNGTRLTVT.

The chain joins TRBV18 to TRBJ2-3; 10 positions agree with TRBD2. V gave up 3 bases and J gave up 4 bases; unmatched junction bases: 13. Germline V lookup: CDR1 KGHSH, CDR2 LQKENI. The CDR3 consists of 18 residues. This CDR3 is CASSPDRGLAGAADTQYF. The CDR3 nucleotides read TGTGCCAGCTCACCCGACAGGGGCCTAGCGGGAGCGGCAGATACGCAGTATTTT.

The V and J genes are TRBV9 and TRBJ2-2; 9 nucleotides match TRBD1. V was pared by 4 bases and J by 4 bases, with 5 bases of the junction left unmatched. The CDR3 has 15 residues. Germline loops: CDR1 SGDLS, CDR2 YYNGEE. CDR3 protein: CASSTQGASTGELFF. The CDR3 region has the DNA TGTGCCAGCAGCACACAGGGGGCCAGCACCGGGGAGCTGTTTTTT.

The chain's CDR3 is CASSPSLEGQPLHF. CDR3 bases: TGTGCCAGCAGTCCCTCCCTGGAGGGCCAACCCCTCCACTTT. The chain has TRBV6-5 and TRBJ1-6, with D unclear. The CDR3 totals 14 residues. Germline CDR1 MNHEY, CDR2 SVGAGI. V dropped 5 bases and J dropped 12 bases, with 17 bases sitting between them.

The genes are TRBV19 and TRBJ1-4; D not resolved. The CDR3 spans 16 residues. Germline-derived CDR1 and CDR2 are LNHDA and SQIVND (reference sequence). V lost 5 bases and J lost 3, with 16 bases in between. The CDR3 nucleotides read TGTGCCAGTAGTTCCCTCGGGAGAGGGCCTAATGAAAAACTGTTTTTT. Protein product: CASSSLGRGPNEKLFF. Full variable domain (rest looked up from reference TRBV19 and TRBJ1-4): DGGITQSPKYLFRKEGQNVTLSCEQNLNHDAMYWYRQDPGQGLRLIYYSQIVNDFQKGDIAEGYSVSREKKESFPLTVTSAQKNPTAFYLCASSSLGRGPNEKLFFGSGTQLSVL.

The rearrangement uses TRBV14 and TRBJ1-1; 8 nucleotides match TRBD1. V was pared by 2 bases and J by 3 bases, with 8 bases of the junction left unmatched. The CDR3 consists of 16 residues. CDR1 and CDR2 from the germline V gene are SGHDN and FVKESK. The CDR3 DNA sequence: TGTGCCAGCAGCCAACAGGGGGCTAAAAGGGACACTGAAGCTTTCTTT. Translating gives CASSQQGAKRDTEAFF. The whole variable domain, filled in from reference TRBV14 and TRBJ1-1, reads EAGVTQFPSHSVIEKGQTVTLRCDPISGHDNLYWYRRVMGKEIKFLLHFVKESKQDESGMPNNRFLAERTGGTYSTLKVQPAELEDSGVYFCASSQQGAKRDTEAFFGQGTRLTVV.

The chain links TRBV4-3 to TRBJ2-3, with D possibly TRBD1 on 6 matching bases. The V and J ends lost 0 bases and 8 bases respectively, with 6 bases between them. The CDR3 extends over 12 amino acids. From germline, CDR1 is LGHNA and CDR2 YSLEER. The CDR3 protein is CASSQDRGTQYF. The CDR3 bases are TGCGCCAGCAGCCAAGACAGGGGTACGCAGTATTTT.

The chain has TRBV7-2 and TRBJ1-2; 7 nucleotides agree with TRBD1. The V and J ends lost 7 bases and 4 bases, in that order; junction bases with no gene match: 15. The CDR3 runs 16 residues. The germline V gene encodes CDR1 SGHTA and CDR2 FQGNSA. CDR3 nucleotides: TGTGCCAGCACTAATGACAACAGGGGATTCGGCTATGGCTACACCTTC. Translation gives CASTNDNRGFGYGYTF.

V usage is TRBV3-1 (or the pseudogene TRBV3-2) and J usage is TRBJ1-2; 7 bases map to TRBD1. The J segment lost 4 bases and the V segment lost 3 bases, leaving 8 bases of the junction unmatched. CDR1 and CDR2 from the germline V gene are LGHDT and YNNKEL (reference sequence). CDR3 length: 15 amino acids. In nucleotides, the CDR3 is TGTGCCAGCAGCCACTCGGCAGGGGGGACCTATGGCTACACCTTC. This sequence encodes CASSHSAGGTYGYTF.

This rearrangement joins TRBV10-1 to TRBJ1-6; 8 bases are a match to TRBD1. CDR1 is WNHNN, CDR2 SYGVQD, per germline (reference sequence). V shed 10 bases and J 7 bases; nucleotides not matched to a gene: 3. This CDR3 is 12 amino acids long. In nucleotides, the CDR3 is TGCGCCACCGGACAGGGCAATTCACCCCTCCACTTT. Residues: CATGQGNSPLHF.

Comment on this clone: One end of the junction does not line up with germline, which may come from a read error. The sample contains more than one DNA sequence encoding this CDR3. The V call is TRBV7-7, the J call TRBJ2-1, with D perhaps TRBD1 (6 bases). CDR1 and CDR2 from the germline V gene are SSHAT and FNYEAQ (reference sequence). This CDR3 is 15 amino acids long. Here the CDR3 reads CASSLTGSSYNEQFF. Written as DNA, the CDR3 is TGTGCTAGCAGCTTAACAGGGAGCTCCTACAATGAGCAGTTCTTC.

The chain carries TRBV19 and TRBJ1-5; D gene unclear. Germline CDR1 LNHDA, CDR2 SQIVND (reference sequence). CDR3 length: 15 residues. V dropped 4 bases and J dropped 6 bases, with 16 bases sitting between them. CDR3 bases: TGTGCCAGTAGTACCCCCGGGAGCTGGGGTCAGCCCCAGCATTTT. The encoded protein is CASSTPGSWGQPQHF.

This clone was seen a handful of times. V gene TRBV29-1 combines with J gene TRBJ1-2; TRBD1 aligns across 7 bases. The V gene end was trimmed by 8 bases and the J gene end by 4 bases; junction bases not matched to a gene: 4. The germline V gene has CDR1 SQVTM and CDR2 ANQGSEA. The CDR3 runs 11 residues. The CDR3 nucleotides read TGCAGCACGGGACAGATCTATGGCTACACCTTC. Encoded protein: CSTGQIYGYTF.

J is TRBJ1-6 and V is TRBV7-9; D is undetermined. Trimming removed 5 bases from V and 7 bases from J, with 12 bases in between. Germline V gene sequence: CDR1 SEHNR, CDR2 FQNEAQ (reference sequence). The CDR3 contains 14 residues. This chain's CDR3 is CASSPDGGNSPLHF. Here the CDR3 DNA reads TGTGCCAGCAGCCCCGACGGAGGAAATTCACCCCTCCACTTT.